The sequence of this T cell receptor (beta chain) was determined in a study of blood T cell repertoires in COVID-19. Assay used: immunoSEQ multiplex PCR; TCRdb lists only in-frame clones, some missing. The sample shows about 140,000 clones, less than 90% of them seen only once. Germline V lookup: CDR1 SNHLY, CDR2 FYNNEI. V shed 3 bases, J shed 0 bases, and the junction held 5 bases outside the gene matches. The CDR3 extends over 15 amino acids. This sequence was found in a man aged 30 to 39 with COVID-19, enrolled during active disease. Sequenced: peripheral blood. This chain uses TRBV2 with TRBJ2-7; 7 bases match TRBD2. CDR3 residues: CASSEGRGSSYEQYF. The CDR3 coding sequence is TGTGCCAGCAGTGAGGGGCGGGGGAGCTCCTACGAGCAGTACTTC.